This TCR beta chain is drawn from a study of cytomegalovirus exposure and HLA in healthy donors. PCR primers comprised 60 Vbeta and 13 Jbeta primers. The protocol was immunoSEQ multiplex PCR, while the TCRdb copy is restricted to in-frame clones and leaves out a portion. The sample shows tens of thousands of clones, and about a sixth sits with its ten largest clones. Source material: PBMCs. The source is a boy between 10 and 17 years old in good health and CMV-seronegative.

In DNA, the CDR3 is TGCGCCAGCAGCTCAGGGTCTGGGGCCAACGTCCTGACTTTC. It specifies CASSSGSGANVLTF. V is TRBV5-1 and J is TRBJ2-6, with D maybe TRBD1 (5 bases). The CDR3 length is 14 residues. Germline CDR1 reads SGHRS; CDR2 reads YFSETQ. V lost 3 bases and J lost 1, with 5 bases in between.